This T cell receptor beta chain was recorded in a study of control samples from healthy donors and cancer patients. Repertoires were generated with immunoSEQ multiplex PCR, while TCRdb's copy carries only in-frame clones and drops some. In the table there are 140,000 to 150,000 clones, around 90% of which are singletons. Germline CDR1 is SEHNR and CDR2 is FQNEAQ (reference sequence). Trimming removed 5 bases from V and 2 bases from J, with 15 bases in between. CDR3 length: 15 residues. The V gene is TRBV7-9, the J gene TRBJ2-5, with D hard to call. Material: blood. This sequence originates from a man aged 25-45 years in good health. The CDR3 DNA reads TGTGCCAGCAGCCCCCGGAACACAGTTCAAGAGACCCAGTACTTC. It encodes CASSPRNTVQETQYF.